Shown below are 29 T cell receptor beta chains from a single sample sequenced in a study of cytotoxic CD8 clonotypes in ibrutinib-treated CLL. The data were produced by immunoSEQ multiplex PCR, yet TCRdb's version contains in-frame clones alone and is incomplete. The table has 50,000 or so clones, approximately 82% seen once. This sample comprised PBMCs, obtained after 24 months of ibrutinib treatment. These receptors came from a human donor with chronic lymphocytic leukemia.

This chain links TRBV7-9 with TRBJ1-2; D gene unclear. Germline lookup yields CDR1 SEHNR and CDR2 FQNEAQ (reference sequence). The CDR3 runs 14 residues. V lost 5 bases and J 8 bases, leaving 18 bases between the germline ends. The CDR3 reads CASSPRAPGKGYTF. The CDR3 bases are TGTGCCAGCAGCCCGCGGGCGCCCGGGAAGGGCTACACCTTC.

The rearrangement links TRBV7-8 to TRBJ1-1; a possible D gene is TRBD1 (5 bases). The CDR3 spans 16 residues. The germline CDR1 and CDR2 sequences are SGHVS and FQNEAQ. V was trimmed by 5 bases and J by 3 bases, leaving 19 bases between them. The CDR3 DNA is TGTGCCAGCAGCCCCTGGTCCAGGGCCGGAGACACTGAAGCTTTCTTT. Protein: CASSPWSRAGDTEAFF.

This clone turned up a few times. This chain uses TRBV4-2 with TRBJ2-7; D uncertain. The CDR3 contains 13 residues. CDR1 is LGHNA and CDR2 is YNFKEQ in the germline V gene. Trimming took 1 base from V and 3 from J, leaving 7 bases between them. The CDR3 here is CASSQGPVYEQYF. In nucleotides, the CDR3 is TGTGCCAGCAGCCAAGGGCCTGTCTACGAGCAGTACTTC.

Only a few counts were recorded for this clone. This rearrangement joins TRBV7-2 to TRBJ2-1; TRBD2 matches at 7 bases. This CDR3 spans 18 amino acids. Unmatched junction bases numbered 15, after V lost 5 bases and J lost 2 bases. CDR1 and CDR2 from the germline V gene are SGHTA and FQGNSA. The DNA of the CDR3 is TGTGCCAGCAGCAGAATCGGGATAGCGGGTAAGCCCTACAATGAGCAGTTCTTC. Its protein product is CASSRIGIAGKPYNEQFF.

This chain joins TRBV30 and TRBJ2-7, with no clear D. CDR1 is GTSNPN and CDR2 is SVGIG in the germline V gene (reference sequence). The CDR3 is made up of 14 amino acids. The ends were cut back, 0 bases at V and 2 bases at J, with 11 bases in the middle. The CDR3 DNA reads TGTGCCTGGAGTGTACACGGACGGACCTACGAGCAGTACTTC. This translates into CAWSVHGRTYEQYF.

The chain links TRBV10-3 to TRBJ1-1; 10 bases are shared with TRBD1. Germline CDR1 and CDR2: ENHRY and SYGVKD. V shed 3 bases and J 5 bases; nucleotides not matched to a gene: 6. The CDR3 is 15 residues long. CDR3 sequence (DNA): TGTGCCATCAGTGACCGGACAGGGGGAGGGACTGAAGCTTTCTTT. Its translation: CAISDRTGGGTEAFF.

This sequence joins TRBV7-7 and TRBJ1-4; TRBD1 matches 7 bases. Germline V gene data show CDR1 as SSHAT and CDR2 as FNYEAQ (reference sequence). V gave up 1 base and J gave up 7 bases; unmatched junction bases: 6. The length of the CDR3 is 15 residues. In DNA, the CDR3 is TGTGCCAGCAGCTTAGGGGGGACAGCTGTTGAAAAACTGTTTTTT. This encodes CASSLGGTAVEKLFF.

V gene TRBV5-1 combines with J gene TRBJ1-5; a weak D match, TRBD1 (6 bases). The CDR3 length is 14 residues. V was shortened by 5 bases and J by 6 bases, with 15 bases between the two germline ends. The V gene's germline CDR1 is SGHRS and CDR2 YFSETQ. CDR3 sequence reads: CASRPDSTGQPQHF. CDR3 DNA sequence: TGCGCCAGCAGACCAGACTCGACAGGTCAGCCCCAGCATTTT.

The chain has TRBV19 and TRBJ2-6; D tentatively reads TRBD1 or TRBD2 (5 bases each). Germline values: CDR1 LNHDA, CDR2 SQIVND (reference sequence). V shed 1 base and J shed 4 bases, with 8 bases lying between them. The CDR3 sequence is 15 residues long. The CDR3 is CASSIGGAGANVLTF. The CDR3 DNA reads as TGTGCCAGTAGTATAGGAGGGGCCGGGGCCAACGTCCTGACTTTC.

The V gene is TRBV7-9, the J gene TRBJ2-3, with no clear D. Trimming removed 5 bases at V and 2 bases at J, with 11 bases between. This CDR3 is built from 14 residues. CDR1 and CDR2 from the germline V gene are SEHNR and FQNEAQ (reference sequence). The CDR3 sequence: CASSPSSPTDTQYF. Written as DNA, the CDR3 is TGTGCCAGCAGCCCCAGTTCCCCCACAGATACGCAGTATTTT.

The rearrangement links TRBV5-8 to TRBJ2-5, with D perhaps matching TRBD1 (6 bases). The J call may be mistaken, given a closer DNA end match to TRBJ2-7. Looked up from germline, CDR1 is SGHTS and CDR2 is YDEGEE. This CDR3 comprises 15 residues. The CDR3 here is CASSPGQRSNYEQYF. Here the CDR3 DNA reads TGTGCCAGCAGCCCCGGACAGCGGTCTAACTACGAGCAGTACTTC.

CDR3 nucleotide sequence: TGTGCCATCAGTGACAAACGAGATCAGACTAGCGGGAATTTAAGGAACACCGGGGAGCTGTTTTTT. It codes for CAISDKRDQTSGNLRNTGELFF. V is TRBV10-3 and J is TRBJ2-2, with TRBD2 identical over 11 bases. V was clipped by 3 bases and J by 1 base; unmatched bases: 19. The germline gives CDR1 ENHRY, CDR2 SYGVKD. The CDR3 sequence is 22 residues long.

This sequence joins TRBV9 and TRBJ2-2; D gene uncertain. This CDR3 region has 13 residues. V shed 1 base and J shed 1 base, with 2 bases lying between them. Germline V gene data show CDR1 as SGDLS and CDR2 as YYNGEE. As DNA, the CDR3 is TGTGCCAGCAGCGTACAGAACACCGGGGAGCTGTTTTTT. Protein sequence: CASSVQNTGELFF.

The chain has TRBV2 and TRBJ2-1; the D gene is possibly TRBD1 (5 bases). The CDR3 loop spans 14 amino acids. Trimming removed 0 bases at V and 9 bases at J, with 12 bases between. Germline CDR1 SNHLY, CDR2 FYNNEI. CDR3 in DNA: TGTGCCAGCAGTGAAGCCCCATACAGGTCTGAGCAGTTCTTC. Residues: CASSEAPYRSEQFF.

The CDR3 DNA sequence: TGTGCCAGCAGTTTCTCTGAGGGTGGCTACACCTTC. Protein sequence: CASSFSEGGYTF. This sequence joins TRBV28 and TRBJ1-2; D unclear. This CDR3 region has 12 residues. V lost 3 bases, J lost 7 bases, and 9 bases lay in between. CDR1 MDHEN and CDR2 SYDVKM come from the germline V gene.

This clone was seen only once. The chain is built from TRBV19 and TRBJ1-5, with no clear D. Per germline, CDR1 LNHDA and CDR2 SQIVND (reference sequence). This CDR3 has 15 residues. Trimming removed 0 bases from V and 7 bases from J, with 13 bases in between. The DNA of the CDR3 is TGTGCCAGTAGTATAGAGGGCTCCAACCGGCAGCCCCAGCATTTT. Translation gives CASSIEGSNRQPQHF. Supplemented by reference TRBV19 and TRBJ1-5, the full variable domain reads DGGITQSPKYLFRKEGQNVTLSCEQNLNHDAMYWYRQDPGQGLRLIYYSQIVNDFQKGDIAEGYSVSREKKESFPLTVTSAQKNPTAFYLCASSIEGSNRQPQHFGDGTRLSIL.

J is TRBJ2-1 and V is TRBV5-1; D not certain. The CDR3 runs to 18 residues. V lost 0 bases and J 7 bases, leaving 23 bases between the germline ends. CDR1 SGHRS and CDR2 YFSETQ come from the germline V gene. CDR3: CASSLDAQLVHVGNEQFF. The CDR3 DNA reads as TGCGCCAGCAGCTTGGACGCTCAACTGGTCCACGTAGGGAATGAGCAGTTCTTC.

The chain recombines TRBV12-5 with TRBJ1-2; D is undetermined. V lost 1 base and J lost 4, with 7 bases in between. The CDR3 totals 13 residues. The V gene's germline CDR1 is LGHNT and CDR2 FRNRAP. This CDR3 is CASGLGGGYGYTF. As DNA, the CDR3 is TGTGCTAGTGGTTTGGGGGGTGGCTATGGCTACACCTTC.

The genes are TRBV7-9 and TRBJ2-1, with TRBD2 matching 8 bases. The ends lost 3 bases at V and 7 bases at J; junction bases unmatched: 8. In germline, CDR1 is SEHNR, CDR2 FQNEAQ (reference sequence). CDR3 length equals 15 residues. CDR3 nucleotides: TGTGCCAGCAGCTTTCTGGCGGGAGGTTGGAATGAGCAGTTCTTC. Translated, it gives CASSFLAGGWNEQFF.

This rearrangement joins TRBV29-1 to TRBJ2-5, with D unclear. With 7 bases removed from V and 4 bases from J, the gap between germline ends came to 16 bases. The CDR3 runs 13 residues. The germline gives CDR1 SQVTM, CDR2 ANQGSEA. CDR3 nucleotides: TGCAGCGCTCCTCTTGTGGTTGGAGAGACCCAGTACTTC. This sequence encodes CSAPLVVGETQYF.

V is TRBV12-2 and J is TRBJ1-1. TRBV12-2 is listed as a pseudogene. This CDR3 has 16 residues. CDR3 DNA sequence: TGTGCAAGTCGAATAGGGGACGTAGTTTTGAACACTGAAGCTTTCTTT. It encodes CASRIGDVVLNTEAFF.

The chain combines TRBV29-1 with TRBJ2-1; 9 nucleotides match TRBD2. V trimming: 0 bases; J trimming: 6 bases; junction bases outside the gene matches: 0. Germline V gene data show CDR1 as SQVTM and CDR2 as ANQGSEA. The CDR3 is 13 amino acids. The CDR3 protein is CSVEELAGNEQFF. The CDR3 DNA reads as TGCAGCGTTGAAGAACTAGCGGGCAATGAGCAGTTCTTC.

The chain recombines TRBV30 with TRBJ2-5, with 10 bases fitting TRBD2. V dropped 3 bases and J dropped 3; count of bases not matched to a gene: 7. The CDR3 runs to 15 residues. The germline V gene encodes CDR1 GTSNPN and CDR2 SVGIG (reference sequence). CDR3 nucleotides: TGTGCCTGGAGGGGTCCGGGACTAGCGAAAGAGACCCAGTACTTC. The encoded protein is CAWRGPGLAKETQYF.

V usage is TRBV28 and J usage is TRBJ1-4; weak D call: TRBD1 (6 bases). This CDR3 spans 16 amino acids. V lost 6 bases to trimming and J lost 9 bases, with 23 bases between them. CDR1 is MDHEN, CDR2 SYDVKM, per germline. The CDR3 loop reads CASSPFSGVLGKKLFF. CDR3 in DNA: TGTGCCAGCAGCCCATTCTCAGGGGTTTTAGGTAAAAAACTGTTTTTT.

The J gene is TRBJ1-1, the V gene TRBV21-1; the tabulated D call, TRBD1, remains unverified against the DNA. TRBV21-1 is a pseudogene locus. The CDR3 loop spans 16 amino acids. CDR3 nucleotide sequence: TGTGCCAGCAGCAAAGGGACGGACAGGCAAAACACTGAAGCTTTCTTT. Residues: CASSKGTDRQNTEAFF.

The rearrangement links TRBV30 to TRBJ2-7; D gene uncertain. Trimming cost V 2 bases and J 6 bases, with 14 bases left between them. The CDR3 is 13 residues long. Germline V gene lookup returns CDR1 GTSNPN and CDR2 SVGIG (reference sequence). Here the CDR3 reads CAWSTPSLGEQYF. The CDR3 bases are TGTGCCTGGAGTACTCCTTCCCTGGGCGAGCAGTACTTC.

A few counts support this clone. The J gene is TRBJ1-2, the V gene TRBV28; D might be TRBD1 (5 bases). The germline V gene encodes CDR1 MDHEN and CDR2 SYDVKM. V shed 3 bases and J shed 1 base, with 21 bases lying between them. The CDR3 spans 18 residues. The CDR3 loop reads CASSLVLRGSRGNYGYTF. The CDR3 DNA reads TGTGCCAGCAGTTTGGTTCTACGGGGCAGCAGAGGTAACTATGGCTACACCTTC.

The table lists this clone with a count of one. The rearrangement links TRBV6-6 to TRBJ2-7; D is undetermined. Germline CDR1 reads MNHNY; CDR2 reads SVGAGI (reference sequence). The CDR3 length is 16 residues. Trimming shortened V by 0 bases and J by 3 bases, and 15 bases separated the two germline ends. The CDR3 bases are TGTGCCAGCAGTTACTCGTCCTCGATACACGACTACGAGCAGTACTTC. This translates into CASSYSSSIHDYEQYF.

The genes are TRBV19 and TRBJ1-3, with D tentatively TRBD1 (5 bases). CDR1 is LNHDA and CDR2 is SQIVND in the germline V gene (reference sequence). The CDR3 contains 15 residues. V lost 5 bases and J 4 bases, leaving 15 bases between the germline ends. The DNA for the CDR3 is TGTGCCAGTAGTGAGGACGGGACGGGAGGAAACACCATATATTTT. Translated, it gives CASSEDGTGGNTIYF.